One sample yielded the 23 T cell receptor beta chains listed below, sequenced in a study of identical twins. TCRdb re-derived calls from the 5' RACE reads in MiXCR, one entry per CDR3 protein. The sample carries 200,000 to 250,000 distinct CDR3 sequences, over 9.5% recorded once. Sequenced input: memory T cells sorted from blood. These receptor sequences come from a man aged 45-60 years in good health.

This rearrangement joins TRBV7-2 to TRBJ2-5, with D perhaps TRBD1 (5 bases). The germline V and J ends were trimmed by 5 bases and 7 bases, with 20 bases remaining between them. CDR1 and CDR2 (germline): SGHTA, FQGNSA. This CDR3 has 15 residues. This CDR3 reads CASSPQQGRVGTQYF. Here the CDR3 DNA reads TGTGCCAGCAGCCCCCAGCAAGGCAGGGTCGGGACCCAGTACTTC.

This clonotype appeared a few times. The rearrangement uses TRBV18 and TRBJ2-3; D is uncertain. V was shortened by 2 bases and J by 2 bases, with 8 bases between the two germline ends. The germline CDR1 and CDR2 sequences are KGHSH and LQKENI. This CDR3 has 14 residues. CDR3 bases: TGTGCCAGCTCACCAAACAGCCACACAGATACGCAGTATTTT. The encoded protein is CASSPNSHTDTQYF.

The chain uses TRBV10-3 and TRBJ2-4; D possibly corresponds to TRBD1 (5 bases). Looked up from germline, CDR1 is ENHRY and CDR2 is SYGVKD. Trimming took off 3 bases at V and 3 bases at J, with 9 bases between the two ends. The CDR3 runs 14 residues. In DNA, the CDR3 is TGTGCCATCAGTGACCCCAGGGACAAAAACATTCAGTACTTC. Protein: CAISDPRDKNIQYF.

This chain connects TRBV7-9 to TRBJ2-5, with D uncertain. The V gene's germline CDR1 is SEHNR and CDR2 FQNEAQ (reference sequence). The ends were cut back, 5 bases at V and 5 bases at J, with 6 bases in the middle. This CDR3 is built from 11 residues. The CDR3 loop is CASSQSETQYF. CDR3 nucleotides: TGTGCCAGCAGCCAGTCGGAGACCCAGTACTTC. The full variable domain, with the rest looked up from reference TRBV7-9 and TRBJ2-5, is DTGVSQNPRHKITKRGQNVTFRCDPISEHNRLYWYRQTLGQGPEFLTYFQNEAQLEKSRLLSDRFSAERPKGSFSTLEIQRTEQGDSAMYLCASSQSETQYFGPGTRLLVL.

V gene TRBV7-8 combines with J gene TRBJ2-7, with TRBD2 matching over 8 bases. The length of the CDR3 is 15 residues. With V trimmed by 1 base and J by 0 bases, 2 bases remained unmatched. Germline V gene sequence: CDR1 SGHVS, CDR2 FQNEAQ. The CDR3 nucleotides read TGTGCCAGCAGCTTAGAACTAGCGGCCTCCTACGAGCAGTACTTC. It translates to CASSLELAASYEQYF.

The V call is TRBV20-1, the J call TRBJ1-5, with unresolved D. Trimming pared 5 bases from V and 6 bases from J, leaving 17 bases between. CDR3 size: 14 residues. Germline loops: CDR1 DFQATT, CDR2 SNEGSKA (reference sequence). The chain's CDR3 is CSAQRRGKGQPQHF. CDR3 nucleotide sequence: TGCAGTGCTCAGAGACGGGGAAAGGGTCAGCCCCAGCATTTT.

This clonotype occurred many times. The chain uses TRBV14 and TRBJ1-1; 7 bases are shared with TRBD1. CDR1 is SGHDN, CDR2 FVKESK, per germline. The CDR3 length is 16 residues. The V segment lost 3 bases and the J segment 2 bases; nucleotides outside the gene matches: 9. The CDR3 region is CASSHYQGTVNTEAFF. In DNA, the CDR3 is TGTGCCAGCAGCCACTACCAAGGGACAGTCAACACTGAAGCTTTCTTT. Variable domain in full (rest from reference TRBV14 and TRBJ1-1): EAGVTQFPSHSVIEKGQTVTLRCDPISGHDNLYWYRRVMGKEIKFLLHFVKESKQDESGMPNNRFLAERTGGTYSTLKVQPAELEDSGVYFCASSHYQGTVNTEAFFGQGTRLTVV.

In its sample, this clonotype was seen many times. The chain couples TRBV15 to TRBJ1-1; D might be TRBD1 (6 bases). CDR1 and CDR2 from the germline V gene are LNHNV and YYDKDF (reference sequence). The V end lost 5 bases, the J end lost 1 base, and 11 bases lay between the germline ends. This CDR3 region has 14 residues. The CDR3 nucleotides are TGTGCCACCAGCGTCGGGGGCCCGAACACTGAAGCTTTCTTT. Translation: CATSVGGPNTEAFF.

Many counts were recorded for this clonotype. This sequence joins TRBV2 and TRBJ1-3; TRBD1 agrees at 9 bases. The V segment lost 6 bases and the J segment 4 bases; nucleotides outside the gene matches: 1. This CDR3 comprises 13 residues. Germline V gene lookup returns CDR1 SNHLY and CDR2 FYNNEI. DNA for the CDR3: TGTGCCAGCAGGGACAGGGGCGGAAACACCATATATTTT. Translation: CASRDRGGNTIYF.

This clonotype was seen more than once but under ten times. J is TRBJ2-3 and V is TRBV15; the match to TRBD2 covers 8 bases. The CDR3 contains 14 residues. J gave up 4 bases and V 3 bases, and 3 bases lay outside the gene matches. Germline V gene lookup returns CDR1 LNHNV and CDR2 YYDKDF (reference sequence). The CDR3 region has the DNA TGTGCCACCAGCAGCGGGGGGGCCTCAGATACGCAGTATTTT. The encoded protein is CATSSGGASDTQYF.

This clonotype was picked up one time. A read error may be the cause here, since a much bigger clone is one base away. The J gene is TRBJ1-2, the V gene TRBV28, with D uncertain. Germline V gene sequence: CDR1 MDHEN, CDR2 SYDVKM. Trimming shortened V by 6 bases and J by 6 bases, and 17 bases separated the two germline ends. CDR3 size: 14 residues. The CDR3 spells CASRTTVGKNGYTF. DNA for the CDR3: TGTGCCAGCAGAACCACCGTGGGGAAGAATGGCTACACCTTC.

There are a few counts of this clonotype. The chain links TRBV6-5 to TRBJ2-4; D may correspond to TRBD1 or TRBD2 (5 bases each). Looked up from germline, CDR1 is MNHEY and CDR2 is SVGAGI. CDR3 length: 18 amino acids. Trimming stripped 4 bases from V and 7 bases from J, with 26 bases between. DNA for the CDR3: TGTGCCAGCAGTTCCAAACCCCAGCGACAGCCTTCGGGGAACATTCAGTACTTC. Translating it yields CASSSKPQRQPSGNIQYF.

This clonotype was recorded at least ten times. The V and J genes are TRBV28 and TRBJ2-3, with D uncertain. Germline values: CDR1 MDHEN, CDR2 SYDVKM. Trimming stripped 6 bases from V and 0 bases from J, with 10 bases between. The CDR3 length is 14 residues. The CDR3 DNA reads TGTGCCAGCAGCCGGTCTTTTAGCACAGATACGCAGTATTTT. Protein product: CASSRSFSTDTQYF.

Only a few counts were recorded for this clonotype. This chain links TRBV10-3 with TRBJ1-1; D may be TRBD1 (6 bases). Germline V gene data show CDR1 as ENHRY and CDR2 as SYGVKD. CDR3 length equals 12 residues. With 5 bases removed from V and 4 bases from J, the gap between germline ends came to 8 bases. The CDR3: CAISPRGTEAFF. CDR3 bases: TGTGCCATCAGTCCCAGGGGCACTGAAGCTTTCTTT.

This chain connects TRBV10-3 to TRBJ2-6; tentative D call: TRBD2 (5 bases). Germline V gives CDR1 ENHRY, CDR2 SYGVKD. The V gene lost 10 bases and the J gene lost 0 bases, with 10 bases spanning the gap. The CDR3 covers 14 residues. This CDR3 is CATAAGSGANVLTF. CDR3 DNA sequence: TGTGCCACAGCGGCGGGCTCTGGGGCCAACGTCCTGACTTTC.

The chain has TRBV7-2 and TRBJ1-4; weak D call: TRBD1 (6 bases). With 1 base removed from V and 3 bases from J, the gap between germline ends came to 12 bases. The CDR3 runs to 16 residues. Germline loops: CDR1 SGHTA, CDR2 FQGNSA. The CDR3 DNA follows: TGTGCCAGCAGCTTAGTACAAGGGGGATCTAATGAAAAACTGTTTTTT. It encodes CASSLVQGGSNEKLFF.

This clonotype was found a few times. The V and J genes are TRBV20-1 and TRBJ2-3; D may correspond to TRBD1 or TRBD2 (5 bases each). There are 15 residues in the CDR3. The germline V gene has CDR1 DFQATT and CDR2 SNEGSKA (reference sequence). Trimming removed 5 bases at V and 2 bases at J, with 17 bases between. CDR3 DNA sequence: TGCAGTGCTTACCCAGGGAAGGGGACCACAGATACGCAGTATTTT. Amino acids: CSAYPGKGTTDTQYF.

There are a few counts of this clonotype. The chain links TRBV7-2 to TRBJ1-1; D gene ambiguous. The V end was cut by 6 bases, the J end by 1 base, with 9 bases between. Per germline, CDR1 SGHTA and CDR2 FQGNSA. This CDR3 region has 13 residues. The CDR3 loop reads CASSPWENTEAFF. The CDR3 nucleotides are TGTGCCAGCAGTCCGTGGGAGAACACTGAAGCTTTCTTT.

This sequence joins TRBV2 and TRBJ2-3, with TRBD2 matching over 10 bases. The CDR3 is 15 residues long. Per germline, CDR1 SNHLY and CDR2 FYNNEI. V gave up 2 bases and J gave up 5 bases; unmatched junction bases: 4. DNA of the CDR3: TGTGCCAGCAGTGAAAGGCTAGCGGGGGTAGATACGCAGTATTTT. This translates into CASSERLAGVDTQYF.

Only a few counts were recorded for this clonotype. V usage is TRBV7-2 and J usage is TRBJ2-2; 7 nucleotides match TRBD2. Germline-derived CDR1 and CDR2 are SGHTA and FQGNSA. V shed 4 bases and J 4 bases; nucleotides not matched to a gene: 6. The CDR3 covers 15 residues. The CDR3 reads CASSSRLATTGELFF. The DNA for the CDR3 is TGTGCCAGCAGCTCAAGACTAGCCACCACCGGGGAGCTGTTTTTT. Drawing the rest from reference TRBV7-2 and TRBJ2-2, the complete variable domain is GAGVSQSPSNKVTEKGKDVELRCDPISGHTALYWYRQSLGQGLEFLIYFQGNSAPDKSGLPSDRFSAERTGGSVSTLTIQRTQQEDSAVYLCASSSRLATTGELFFGEGSRLTVL.

Of note for this clonotype: Since no conserved phenylalanine or tryptophan closes the CDR3, a read error is the likely cause. This rearrangement joins TRBV19 to TRBJ2-1, with 9 positions matching TRBD1. The CDR3 is 13 amino acids. Germline CDR1 and CDR2: LNHDA and SQIVND (reference sequence). The J segment lost 8 bases and the V segment lost 6 bases, leaving 5 bases of the junction unmatched. CDR3 amino acids: CASSPQGAHEQFS. CDR3 in DNA: TGTGCCAGTAGCCCACAGGGGGCGCATGAGCAGTTCTCC.

This clonotype appeared many times. The rearrangement links TRBV3-1 to TRBJ2-1; D may be TRBD2 (6 bases). This CDR3 is 19 amino acids long. Germline V gene data show CDR1 as LGHDT and CDR2 as YNNKEL (reference sequence). V was pared by 0 bases and J by 0 bases, with 18 bases between. CDR3 coding DNA: TGTGCCAGCAGCCAAGATCGTTCCGGGACTCAAAGCTCCTACAATGAGCAGTTCTTC. This translates into CASSQDRSGTQSSYNEQFF.

In this sample, this clonotype turned up many times. The chain joins TRBV12-3 or TRBV12-4 to TRBJ2-7; 13 bases align to TRBD2. Trimming cost V 6 bases and J 1 base; bases outside gene matches: 12. This CDR3 contains 18 residues. The CDR3 nucleotides read TGTGCCAGCAGACCGGGACTAGCGGGGTCCTTCACATCCTACGAGCAGTACTTC. Its translation: CASRPGLAGSFTSYEQYF.